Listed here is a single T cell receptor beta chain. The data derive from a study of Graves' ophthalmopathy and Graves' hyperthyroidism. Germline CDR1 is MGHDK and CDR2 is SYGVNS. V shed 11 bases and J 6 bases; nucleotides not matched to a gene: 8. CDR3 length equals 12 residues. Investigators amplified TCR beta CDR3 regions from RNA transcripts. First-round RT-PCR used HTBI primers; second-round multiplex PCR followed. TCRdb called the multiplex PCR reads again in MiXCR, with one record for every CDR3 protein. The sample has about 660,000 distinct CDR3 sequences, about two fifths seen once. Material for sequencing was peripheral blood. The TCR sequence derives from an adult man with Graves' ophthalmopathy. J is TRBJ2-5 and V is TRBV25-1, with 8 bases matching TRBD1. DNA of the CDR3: TGTGCCTGGACGCCAGGGGGCCAGACCCAGTACTTC. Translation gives CAWTPGGQTQYF.